This T cell receptor beta chain came from a study of T cell repertoires in cytomegalovirus infection. As to this clonotype: The antigen remains undetermined.

Study outcomes and limitations: HLA-C-restricted TCR beta clonotypes specific for CMV led the ex vivo response.

TCRdb analysed the reads with MiXCR anew, one entry per CDR3 protein. This table has about 480,000 distinct CDR3 sequences, roughly a third appearing once. The CDR3 has 13 residues. The V gene lost 5 bases and the J gene lost 7 bases, with 14 bases spanning the gap. Per germline, CDR1 SEHNR and CDR2 FQNEAQ (reference sequence). The sequence derives from a human donor in good health (CMV status not recorded). Some clones in this sample may be carry-over from other donors' samples. The material sequenced was cultured PBMCs, taken from culture after CMV antigen stimulation. The gene calls are TRBV7-9 and TRBJ1-1; no clear D gene. CDR3 sequence reads: CASSANPINEAFF. The CDR3 DNA reads TGTGCCAGCAGCGCAAATCCGATTAATGAAGCTTTCTTT.